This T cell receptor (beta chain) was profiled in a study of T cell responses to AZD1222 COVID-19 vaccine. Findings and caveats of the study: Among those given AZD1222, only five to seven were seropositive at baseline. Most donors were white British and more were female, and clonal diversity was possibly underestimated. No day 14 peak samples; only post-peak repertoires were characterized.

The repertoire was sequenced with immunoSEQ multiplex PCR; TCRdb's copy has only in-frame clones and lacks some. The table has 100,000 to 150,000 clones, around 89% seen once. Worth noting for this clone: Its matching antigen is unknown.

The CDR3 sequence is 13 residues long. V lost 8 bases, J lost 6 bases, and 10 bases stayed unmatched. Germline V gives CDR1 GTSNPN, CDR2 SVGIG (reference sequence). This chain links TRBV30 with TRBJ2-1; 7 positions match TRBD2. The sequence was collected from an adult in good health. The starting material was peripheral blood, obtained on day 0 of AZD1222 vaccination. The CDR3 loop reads CAARGSGANEQFF. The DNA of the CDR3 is TGTGCCGCCCGGGGAAGCGGGGCCAATGAGCAGTTCTTC.